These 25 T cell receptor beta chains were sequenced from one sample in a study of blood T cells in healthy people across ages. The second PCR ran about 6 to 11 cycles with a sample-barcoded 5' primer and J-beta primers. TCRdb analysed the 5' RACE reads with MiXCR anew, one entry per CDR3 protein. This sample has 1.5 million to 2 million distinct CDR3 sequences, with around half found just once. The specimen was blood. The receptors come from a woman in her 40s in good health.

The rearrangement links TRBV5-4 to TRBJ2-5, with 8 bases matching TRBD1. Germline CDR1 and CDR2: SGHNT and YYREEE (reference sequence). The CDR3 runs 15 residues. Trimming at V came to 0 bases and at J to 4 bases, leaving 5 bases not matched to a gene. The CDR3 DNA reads TGTGCCAGCAGCTTGGTGCGACAGGGGAGAGAGACCCAGTACTTC. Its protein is CASSLVRQGRETQYF.

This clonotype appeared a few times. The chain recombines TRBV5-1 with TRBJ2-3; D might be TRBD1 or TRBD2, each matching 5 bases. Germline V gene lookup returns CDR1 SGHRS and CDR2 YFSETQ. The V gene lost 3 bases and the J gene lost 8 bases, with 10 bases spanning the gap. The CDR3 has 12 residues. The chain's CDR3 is CASSSTGRTQYF. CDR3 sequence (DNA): TGCGCCAGCAGCTCTACGGGGCGTACGCAGTATTTT. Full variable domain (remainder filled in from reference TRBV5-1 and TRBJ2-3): KAGVTQTPRYLIKTRGQQVTLSCSPISGHRSVSWYQQTPGQGLQFLFEYFSETQRNKGNFPGRFSGRQFSNSRSEMNVSTLELGDSALYLCASSSTGRTQYFGPGTRLTVL.

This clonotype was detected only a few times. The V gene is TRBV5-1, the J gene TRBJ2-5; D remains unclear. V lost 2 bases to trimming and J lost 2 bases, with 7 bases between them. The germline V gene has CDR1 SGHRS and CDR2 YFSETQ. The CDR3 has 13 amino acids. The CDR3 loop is CASSFLQQETQYF. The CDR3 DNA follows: TGCGCCAGCAGCTTCCTACAGCAAGAGACCCAGTACTTC.

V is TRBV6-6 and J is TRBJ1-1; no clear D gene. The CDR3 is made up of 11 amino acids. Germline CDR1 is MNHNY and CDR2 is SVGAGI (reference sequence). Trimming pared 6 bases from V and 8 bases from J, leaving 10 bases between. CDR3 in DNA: TGTGCCAGCAGCCCTCCGGGGGAAGCTTTCTTT. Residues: CASSPPGEAFF.

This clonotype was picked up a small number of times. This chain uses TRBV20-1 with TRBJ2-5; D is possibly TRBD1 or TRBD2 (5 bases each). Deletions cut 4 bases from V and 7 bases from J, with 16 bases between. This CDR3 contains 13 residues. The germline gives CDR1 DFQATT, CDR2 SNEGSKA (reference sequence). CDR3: CSAMGDIGRTQYF. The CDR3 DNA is TGCAGTGCTATGGGGGATATTGGGCGGACCCAGTACTTC.

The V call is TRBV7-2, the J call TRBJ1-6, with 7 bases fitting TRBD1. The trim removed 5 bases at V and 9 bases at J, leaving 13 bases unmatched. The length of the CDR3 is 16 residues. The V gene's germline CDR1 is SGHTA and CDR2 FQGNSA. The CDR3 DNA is TGTGCCAGCAGCCCCAGACCGACAGGGTCGGGTTCACCCCTCCACTTT. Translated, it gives CASSPRPTGSGSPLHF.

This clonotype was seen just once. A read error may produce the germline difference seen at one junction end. The CDR3, as DNA: TGTGTCAGCAGTGTGGGGACTAGCGGCGTTCGGGAGACCCAGTACTTC. This translates into CVSSVGTSGVRETQYF. The gene calls are TRBV25-1 and TRBJ2-7, with 11 bases aligning to TRBD2. The tail of the sequence fits TRBJ2-5 better, so the J call may be wrong. This CDR3 contains 16 residues. CDR1 and CDR2 from the germline V gene are MGHDK and SYGVNS.

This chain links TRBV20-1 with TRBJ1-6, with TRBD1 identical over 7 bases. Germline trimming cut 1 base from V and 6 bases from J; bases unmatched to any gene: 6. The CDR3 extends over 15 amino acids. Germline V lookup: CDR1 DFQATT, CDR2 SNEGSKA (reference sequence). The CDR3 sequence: CSARGTQGLNSPLHF. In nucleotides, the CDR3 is TGCAGTGCTAGAGGTACACAGGGGCTTAATTCACCCCTCCACTTT.

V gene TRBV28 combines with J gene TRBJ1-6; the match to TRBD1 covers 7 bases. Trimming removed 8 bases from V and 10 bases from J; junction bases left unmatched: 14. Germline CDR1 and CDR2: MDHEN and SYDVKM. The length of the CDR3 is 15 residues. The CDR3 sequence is CASRPAQGEGSPLHF. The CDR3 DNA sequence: TGTGCCAGCCGCCCTGCCCAGGGGGAAGGGTCACCCCTCCACTTT.

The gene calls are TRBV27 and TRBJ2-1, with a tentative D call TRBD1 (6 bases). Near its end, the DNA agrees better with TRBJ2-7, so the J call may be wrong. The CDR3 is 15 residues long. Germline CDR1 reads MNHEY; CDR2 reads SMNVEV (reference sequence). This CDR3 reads CASSPRDNIGNEQYF. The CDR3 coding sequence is TGTGCCAGCAGTCCACGGGACAACATCGGCAATGAGCAGTACTTC.

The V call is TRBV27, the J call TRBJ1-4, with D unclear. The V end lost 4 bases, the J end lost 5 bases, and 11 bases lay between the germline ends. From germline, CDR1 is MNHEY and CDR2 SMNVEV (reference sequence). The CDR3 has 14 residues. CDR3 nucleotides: TGTGCCAGCAGTTACCGACGGCTAAATGAAAAACTGTTTTTT. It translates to CASSYRRLNEKLFF.

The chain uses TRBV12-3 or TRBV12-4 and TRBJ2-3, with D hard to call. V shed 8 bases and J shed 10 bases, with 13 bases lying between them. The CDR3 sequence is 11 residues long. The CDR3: CASGSGVAQYF. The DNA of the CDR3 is TGTGCCAGCGGTTCGGGTGTTGCGCAGTATTTT.

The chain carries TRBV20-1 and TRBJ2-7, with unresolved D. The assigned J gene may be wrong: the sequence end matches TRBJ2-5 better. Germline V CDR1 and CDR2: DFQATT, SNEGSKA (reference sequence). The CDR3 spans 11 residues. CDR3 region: CSANRAQTQYF. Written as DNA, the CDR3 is TGCAGTGCTAACAGAGCACAGACCCAGTACTTC.

The CDR3 region is CASSSTVYTEAFF. The CDR3 DNA follows: TGTGCCAGCAGCTCAACAGTGTACACTGAAGCTTTCTTT. The chain couples TRBV13 to TRBJ1-1; D not resolved. Germline assignment: CDR1 PRHDT and CDR2 FYEKMQ (reference sequence). Trimming removed 4 bases at V and 3 bases at J, with 9 bases between. This CDR3 comprises 13 residues.

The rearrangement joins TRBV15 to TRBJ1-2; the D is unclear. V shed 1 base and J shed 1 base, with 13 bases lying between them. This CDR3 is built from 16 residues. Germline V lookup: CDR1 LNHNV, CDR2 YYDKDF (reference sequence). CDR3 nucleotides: TGTGCCACCAGCAGAGTGGGCACCGCTTTTAACTATGGCTACACCTTC. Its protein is CATSRVGTAFNYGYTF.

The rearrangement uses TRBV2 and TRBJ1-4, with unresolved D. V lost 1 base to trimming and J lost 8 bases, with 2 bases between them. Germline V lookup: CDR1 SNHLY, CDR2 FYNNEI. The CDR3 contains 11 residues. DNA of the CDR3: TGTGCCAGCAGTGAAGTGGAAAAACTGTTTTTT. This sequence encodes CASSEVEKLFF.

This chain's CDR3 is CASSLSGTGDETQYF. CDR3 coding DNA: TGTGCCAGCAGCTTATCGGGGACAGGGGATGAGACCCAGTACTTC. The V and J genes are TRBV7-3 and TRBJ2-5; 10 bases fit TRBD1. The CDR3 extends over 15 amino acids. Germline loops: CDR1 SGHTA, CDR2 FQGTGA. Trimming took 2 bases from V and 5 from J; bases not matched to a gene: 5.

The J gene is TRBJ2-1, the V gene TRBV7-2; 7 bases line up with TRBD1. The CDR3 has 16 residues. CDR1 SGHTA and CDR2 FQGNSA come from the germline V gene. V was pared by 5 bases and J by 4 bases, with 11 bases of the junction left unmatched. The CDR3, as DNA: TGTGCCAGCAGCACAAGGAGACAGGGCCTATACAATGAGCAGTTCTTC. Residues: CASSTRRQGLYNEQFF.

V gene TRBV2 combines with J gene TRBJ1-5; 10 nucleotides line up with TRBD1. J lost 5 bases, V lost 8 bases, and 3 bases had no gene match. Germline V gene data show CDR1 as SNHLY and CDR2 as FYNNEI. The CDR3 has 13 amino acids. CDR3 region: CASRTGGDQPQHF. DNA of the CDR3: TGTGCCAGCCGGACAGGGGGGGATCAGCCCCAGCATTTT.

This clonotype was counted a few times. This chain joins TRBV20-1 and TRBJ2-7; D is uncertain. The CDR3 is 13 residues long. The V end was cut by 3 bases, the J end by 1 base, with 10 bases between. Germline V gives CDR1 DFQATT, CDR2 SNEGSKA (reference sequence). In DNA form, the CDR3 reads TGCAGTGCTAGTGGGCAGAAATCCTACGAGCAGTACTTC. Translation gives CSASGQKSYEQYF.

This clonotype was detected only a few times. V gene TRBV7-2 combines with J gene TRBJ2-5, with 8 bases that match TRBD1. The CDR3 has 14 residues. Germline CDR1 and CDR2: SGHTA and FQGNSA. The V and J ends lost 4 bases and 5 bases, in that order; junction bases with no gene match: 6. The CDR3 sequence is CASSSSRTGETQYF. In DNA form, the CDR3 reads TGTGCCAGCAGCTCAAGCCGGACAGGGGAGACCCAGTACTTC. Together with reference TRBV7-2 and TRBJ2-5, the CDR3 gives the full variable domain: GAGVSQSPSNKVTEKGKDVELRCDPISGHTALYWYRQSLGQGLEFLIYFQGNSAPDKSGLPSDRFSAERTGGSVSTLTIQRTQQEDSAVYLCASSSSRTGETQYFGPGTRLLVL.

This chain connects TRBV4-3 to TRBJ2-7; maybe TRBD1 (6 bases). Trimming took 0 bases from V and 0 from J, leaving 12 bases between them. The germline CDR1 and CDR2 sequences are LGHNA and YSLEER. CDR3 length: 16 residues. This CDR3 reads CASSQERTVSSYEQYF. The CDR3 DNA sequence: TGCGCCAGCAGCCAAGAACGGACAGTTAGCTCCTACGAGCAGTACTTC.

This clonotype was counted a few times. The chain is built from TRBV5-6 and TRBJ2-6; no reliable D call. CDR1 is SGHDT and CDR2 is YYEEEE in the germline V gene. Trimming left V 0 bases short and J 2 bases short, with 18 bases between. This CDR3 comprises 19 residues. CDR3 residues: CASSLAMAARTPGANVLTF. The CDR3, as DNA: TGTGCCAGCAGCTTGGCCATGGCAGCCCGAACCCCTGGGGCCAACGTCCTGACTTTC.

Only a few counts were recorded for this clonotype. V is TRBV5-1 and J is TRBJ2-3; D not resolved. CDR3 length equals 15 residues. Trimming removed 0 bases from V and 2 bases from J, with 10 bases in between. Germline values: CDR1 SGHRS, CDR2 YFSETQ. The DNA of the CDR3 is TGCGCCAGCAGCTTGGACGGACCAAACACAGATACGCAGTATTTT. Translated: CASSLDGPNTDTQYF.

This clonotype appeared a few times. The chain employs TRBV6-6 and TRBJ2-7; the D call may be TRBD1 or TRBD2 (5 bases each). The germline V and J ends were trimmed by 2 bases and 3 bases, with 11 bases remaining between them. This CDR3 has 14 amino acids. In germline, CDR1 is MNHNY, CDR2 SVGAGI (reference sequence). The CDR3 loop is CASSYAGTLYEQYF. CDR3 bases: TGTGCCAGCAGTTACGCCGGGACCCTCTACGAGCAGTACTTC.